This TCR beta chain emerged from a study of naive and memory T cell subsets. V was cut by 5 bases and J by 2 bases, with 14 bases left in between. This CDR3 has 15 amino acids. Germline loops: CDR1 PRHDT, CDR2 FYEKMQ (reference sequence). Two oligonucleotides, mixed equimolar, formed the beta constant-region primer covering TRBC1 and TRBC2. TCRdb analysed the UMI-ligation and nested PCR reads with MiXCR anew, one entry per CDR3 protein. The sample lists some 87,000 distinct CDR3 sequences; around 7% were seen once. Sequenced material: central memory CD4+ T cells from blood. This sequence joins TRBV13 and TRBJ2-3; perhaps TRBD1 as D (6 bases). The source is a human donor in good health. The CDR3 loop reads CASSPQTGFTDTQYF. The CDR3 DNA follows: TGTGCCAGCAGCCCCCAAACAGGGTTCACAGATACGCAGTATTTT. The whole variable domain, filled in from reference TRBV13 and TRBJ2-3, reads AAGVIQSPRHLIKEKRETATLKCYPIPRHDTVYWYQQGPGQDPQFLISFYEKMQSDKGSIPDRFSAQQFSDYHSELNMSSLELGDSALYFCASSPQTGFTDTQYFGPGTRLTVL.